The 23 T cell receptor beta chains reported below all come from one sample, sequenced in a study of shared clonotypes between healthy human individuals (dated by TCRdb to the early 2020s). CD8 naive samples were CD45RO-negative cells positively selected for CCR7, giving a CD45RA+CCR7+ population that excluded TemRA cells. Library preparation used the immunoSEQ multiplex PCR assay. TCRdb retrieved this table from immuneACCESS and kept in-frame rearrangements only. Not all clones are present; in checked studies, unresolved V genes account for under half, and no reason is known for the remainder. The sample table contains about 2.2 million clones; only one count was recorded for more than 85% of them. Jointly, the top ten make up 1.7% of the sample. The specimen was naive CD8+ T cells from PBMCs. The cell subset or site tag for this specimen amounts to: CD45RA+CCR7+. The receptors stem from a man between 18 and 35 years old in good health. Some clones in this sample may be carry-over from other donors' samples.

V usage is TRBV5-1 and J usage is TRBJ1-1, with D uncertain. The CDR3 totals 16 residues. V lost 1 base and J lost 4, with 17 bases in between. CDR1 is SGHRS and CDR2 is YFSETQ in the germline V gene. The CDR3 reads CASSLFEGEGPTEAFF. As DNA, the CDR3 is TGCGCCAGCAGCTTGTTCGAAGGAGAAGGGCCCACTGAAGCTTTCTTT. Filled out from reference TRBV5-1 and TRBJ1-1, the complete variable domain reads KAGVTQTPRYLIKTRGQQVTLSCSPISGHRSVSWYQQTPGQGLQFLFEYFSETQRNKGNFPGRFSGRQFSNSRSEMNVSTLELGDSALYLCASSLFEGEGPTEAFFGQGTRLTVV.

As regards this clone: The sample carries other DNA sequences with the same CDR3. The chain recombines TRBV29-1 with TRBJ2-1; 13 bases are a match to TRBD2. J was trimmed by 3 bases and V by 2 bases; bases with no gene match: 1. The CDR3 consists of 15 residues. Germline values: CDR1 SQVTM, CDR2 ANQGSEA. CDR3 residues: CSVERTSGSYNEQFF. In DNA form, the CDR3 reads TGCAGCGTTGAAAGGACTAGCGGGAGCTACAATGAGCAGTTCTTC.

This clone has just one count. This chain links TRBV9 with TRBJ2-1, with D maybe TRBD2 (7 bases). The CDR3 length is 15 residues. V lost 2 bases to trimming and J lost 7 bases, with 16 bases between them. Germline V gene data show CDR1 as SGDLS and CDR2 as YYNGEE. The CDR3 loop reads CASSVGGGAVNEQFF. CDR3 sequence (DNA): TGTGCCAGCAGCGTTGGCGGGGGCGCGGTTAATGAGCAGTTCTTC.

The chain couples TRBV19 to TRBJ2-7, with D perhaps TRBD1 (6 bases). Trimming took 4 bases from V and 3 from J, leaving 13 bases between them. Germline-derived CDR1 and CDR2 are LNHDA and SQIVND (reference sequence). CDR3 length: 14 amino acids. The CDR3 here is CASSNFQGLYEQYF. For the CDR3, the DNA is TGTGCCAGTAGTAATTTCCAGGGGCTCTACGAGCAGTACTTC.

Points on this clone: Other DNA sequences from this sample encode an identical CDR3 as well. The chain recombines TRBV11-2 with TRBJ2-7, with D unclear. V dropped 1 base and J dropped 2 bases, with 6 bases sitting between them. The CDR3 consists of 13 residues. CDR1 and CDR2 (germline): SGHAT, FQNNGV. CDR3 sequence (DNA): TGTGCCAGCAGCTTAGGAACCCCCTACGAGCAGTACTTC. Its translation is CASSLGTPYEQYF.

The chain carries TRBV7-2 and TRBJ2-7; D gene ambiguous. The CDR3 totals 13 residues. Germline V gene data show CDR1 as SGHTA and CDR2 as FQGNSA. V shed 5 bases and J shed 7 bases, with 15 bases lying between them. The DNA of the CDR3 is TGTGCCAGCAGCCTCCGGGCCTTACGGGAGCAGTACTTC. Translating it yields CASSLRALREQYF.

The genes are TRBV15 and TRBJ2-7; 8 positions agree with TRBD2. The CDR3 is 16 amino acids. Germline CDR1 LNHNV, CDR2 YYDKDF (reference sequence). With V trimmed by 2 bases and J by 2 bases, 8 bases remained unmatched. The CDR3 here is CATSRHSGNPAYEQYF. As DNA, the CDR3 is TGTGCCACCAGCAGACATAGCGGGAACCCTGCCTACGAGCAGTACTTC. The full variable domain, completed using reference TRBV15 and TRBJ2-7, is DAMVIQNPRYQVTQFGKPVTLSCSQTLNHNVMYWYQQKSSQAPKLLFHYYDKDFNNEADTPDNFQSRRPNTSFCFLDIRSPGLGDTAMYLCATSRHSGNPAYEQYFGPGTRLTVT.

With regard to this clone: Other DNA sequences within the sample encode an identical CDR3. The CDR3 protein is CASSYPGQGTYEQYF. The CDR3 DNA reads TGTGCCAGCAGCTATCCGGGACAGGGGACCTACGAGCAGTACTTC. The J gene is TRBJ2-7, the V gene TRBV7-9, with 10 bases aligning to TRBD1. The CDR3 sequence is 15 residues long. The germline V gene has CDR1 SEHNR and CDR2 FQNEAQ (reference sequence). Trimming cost V 4 bases and J 2 bases; bases outside gene matches: 5.

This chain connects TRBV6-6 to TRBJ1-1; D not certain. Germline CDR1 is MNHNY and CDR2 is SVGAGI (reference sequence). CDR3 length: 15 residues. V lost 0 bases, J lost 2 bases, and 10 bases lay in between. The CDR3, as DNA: TGTGCCAGCAGTTACTCGAATACATACAACACTGAAGCTTTCTTT. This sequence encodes CASSYSNTYNTEAFF.

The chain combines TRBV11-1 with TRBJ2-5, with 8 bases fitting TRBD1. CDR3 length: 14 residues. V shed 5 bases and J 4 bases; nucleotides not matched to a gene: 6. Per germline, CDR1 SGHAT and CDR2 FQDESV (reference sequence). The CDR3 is CASSTGGWRETQYF. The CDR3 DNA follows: TGTGCCAGCAGCACAGGGGGTTGGAGAGAGACCCAGTACTTC.

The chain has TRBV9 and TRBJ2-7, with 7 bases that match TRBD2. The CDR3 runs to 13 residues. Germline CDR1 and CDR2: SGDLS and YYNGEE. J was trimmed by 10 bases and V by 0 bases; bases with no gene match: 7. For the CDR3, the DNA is TGTGCCAGCAGCGTAGGTTCCGGGGGGTCACAGTACTTC. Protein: CASSVGSGGSQYF.

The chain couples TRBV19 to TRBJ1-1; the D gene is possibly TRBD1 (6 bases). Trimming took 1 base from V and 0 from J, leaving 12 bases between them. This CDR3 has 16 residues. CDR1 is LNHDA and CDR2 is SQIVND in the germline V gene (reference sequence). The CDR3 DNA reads TGTGCCAGTAGTATAGCCGGGGGCTGGGTGAACACTGAAGCTTTCTTT. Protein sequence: CASSIAGGWVNTEAFF.

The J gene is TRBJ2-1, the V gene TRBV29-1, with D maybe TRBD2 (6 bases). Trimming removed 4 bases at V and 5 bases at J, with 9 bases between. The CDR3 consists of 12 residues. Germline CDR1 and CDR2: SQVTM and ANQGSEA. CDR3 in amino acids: CSVVLADNEQFF. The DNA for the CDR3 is TGCAGCGTTGTACTAGCCGACAATGAGCAGTTCTTC.

The CDR3: CASSDGGWDRVYGYTF. Here the CDR3 DNA reads TGTGCCAGCAGTGATGGGGGATGGGACAGGGTGTATGGCTACACCTTC. The rearrangement uses TRBV2 and TRBJ1-2; 9 bases fit TRBD1. The germline gives CDR1 SNHLY, CDR2 FYNNEI. V trimming: 3 bases; J trimming: 5 bases; junction bases outside the gene matches: 10. CDR3 size: 16 residues. Full variable domain (rest looked up from reference TRBV2 and TRBJ1-2): EPEVTQTPSHQVTQMGQEVILRCVPISNHLYFYWYRQILGQKVEFLVSFYNNEISEKSEIFDDQFSVERPDGSNFTLKIRSTKLEDSAMYFCASSDGGWDRVYGYTFGSGTRLTVV.

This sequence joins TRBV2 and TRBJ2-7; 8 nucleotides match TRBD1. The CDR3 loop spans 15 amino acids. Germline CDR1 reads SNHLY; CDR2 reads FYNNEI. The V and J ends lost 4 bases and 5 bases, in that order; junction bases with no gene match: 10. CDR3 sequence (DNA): TGTGCCAGCAGTGCTTCCGGGACAGGACGAGACGAGCAGTACTTC. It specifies CASSASGTGRDEQYF.

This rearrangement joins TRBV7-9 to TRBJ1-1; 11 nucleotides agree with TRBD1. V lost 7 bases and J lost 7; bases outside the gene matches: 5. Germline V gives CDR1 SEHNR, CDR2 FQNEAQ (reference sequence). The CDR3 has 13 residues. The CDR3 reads CASNGQGAIEAFF. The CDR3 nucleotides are TGTGCCAGCAACGGACAGGGGGCGATTGAAGCTTTCTTT.

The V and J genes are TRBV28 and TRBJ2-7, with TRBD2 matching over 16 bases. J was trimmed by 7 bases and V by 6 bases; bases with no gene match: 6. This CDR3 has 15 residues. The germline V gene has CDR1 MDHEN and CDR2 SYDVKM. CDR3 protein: CASSPGTSGREEQYF. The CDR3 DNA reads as TGTGCCAGCAGCCCGGGGACTAGCGGGAGGGAAGAGCAGTACTTC.

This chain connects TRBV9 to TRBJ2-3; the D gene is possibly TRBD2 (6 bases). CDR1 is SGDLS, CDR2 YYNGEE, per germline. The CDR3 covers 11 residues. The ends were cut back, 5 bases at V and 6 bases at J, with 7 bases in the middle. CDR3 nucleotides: TGTGCCAGCAGTCGGGGGGATACGCAGTATTTT. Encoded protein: CASSRGDTQYF.

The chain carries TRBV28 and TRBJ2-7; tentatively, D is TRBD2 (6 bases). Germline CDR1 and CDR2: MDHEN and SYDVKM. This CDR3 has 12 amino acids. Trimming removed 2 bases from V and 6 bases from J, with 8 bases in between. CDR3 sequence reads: CASSLRRGEQYF. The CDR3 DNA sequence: TGTGCCAGCAGTTTAAGGCGGGGCGAGCAGTACTTC. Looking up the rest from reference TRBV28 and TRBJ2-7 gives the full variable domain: DVKVTQSSRYLVKRTGEKVFLECVQDMDHENMFWYRQDPGLGLRLIYFSYDVKMKEKGDIPEGYSVSREKKERFSLILESASTNQTSMYLCASSLRRGEQYFGPGTRLTVT.

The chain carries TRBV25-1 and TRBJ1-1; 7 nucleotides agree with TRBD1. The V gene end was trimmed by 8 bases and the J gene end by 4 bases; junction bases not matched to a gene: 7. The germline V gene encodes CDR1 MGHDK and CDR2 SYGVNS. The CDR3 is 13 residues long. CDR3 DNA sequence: TGTGCCAGCCGCCCGGCAGGGGGCACTGAAGCTTTCTTT. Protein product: CASRPAGGTEAFF.

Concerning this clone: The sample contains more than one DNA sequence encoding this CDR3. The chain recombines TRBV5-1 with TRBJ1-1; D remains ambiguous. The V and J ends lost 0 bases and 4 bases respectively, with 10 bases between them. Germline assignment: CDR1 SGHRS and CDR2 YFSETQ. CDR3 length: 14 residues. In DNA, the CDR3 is TGCGCCAGCAGCTTGGCCAATCCGGGCACTGAAGCTTTCTTT. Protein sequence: CASSLANPGTEAFF.

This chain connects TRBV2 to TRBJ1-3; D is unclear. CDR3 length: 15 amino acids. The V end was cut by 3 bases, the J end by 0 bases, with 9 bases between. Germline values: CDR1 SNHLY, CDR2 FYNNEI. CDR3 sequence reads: CASSDERISGNTIYF. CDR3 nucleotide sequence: TGTGCCAGCAGTGATGAAAGGATCTCTGGAAACACCATATATTTT.

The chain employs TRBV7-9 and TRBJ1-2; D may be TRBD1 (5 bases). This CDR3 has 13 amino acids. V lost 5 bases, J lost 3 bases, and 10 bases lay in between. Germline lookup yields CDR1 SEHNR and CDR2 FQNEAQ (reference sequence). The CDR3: CASSKVGDYGYTF. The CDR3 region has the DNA TGTGCCAGCAGCAAGGTGGGGGACTATGGCTACACCTTC.